This TCR beta chain emerged from a study of shared clonotypes between healthy human individuals. In the naive CD8 group, cells lacked CD45RO and were positively selected for CCR7, so terminally differentiated effector memory CD45RA+ cells were left out. The protocol was immunoSEQ multiplex PCR, while the TCRdb copy is restricted to in-frame clones and leaves out a portion. This table has more than 550,000 clones, about 91% appearing once. The CDR3 runs to 17 residues. V lost 4 bases to trimming and J lost 9 bases; unmatched junction nucleotides: 14. Germline V gene data show CDR1 as SEHNR and CDR2 as FQNEAQ (reference sequence).

The chain links TRBV7-9 to TRBJ2-7; 14 positions agree with TRBD2. Sample: naive CD8+ T cells sorted from blood. The sequence came from a man aged 25 to 40 in good health. The CDR3 here is CASSSGLAGEAVSRQYF. CDR3 DNA sequence: TGTGCCAGCAGCTCGGGACTAGCGGGAGAGGCGGTATCGAGGCAGTACTTC.